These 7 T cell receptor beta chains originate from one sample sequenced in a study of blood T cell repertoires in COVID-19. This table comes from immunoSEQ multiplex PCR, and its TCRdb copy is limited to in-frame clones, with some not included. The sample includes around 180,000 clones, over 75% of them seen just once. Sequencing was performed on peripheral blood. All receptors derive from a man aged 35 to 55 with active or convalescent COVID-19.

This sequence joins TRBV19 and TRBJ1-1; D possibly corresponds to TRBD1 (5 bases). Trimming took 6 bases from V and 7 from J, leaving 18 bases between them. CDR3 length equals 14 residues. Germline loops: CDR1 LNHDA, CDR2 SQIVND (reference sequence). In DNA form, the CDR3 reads TGTGCCAGTAGCTGGGGAGGGGAAGGTGGTGAAGCTTTCTTT. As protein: CASSWGGEGGEAFF.

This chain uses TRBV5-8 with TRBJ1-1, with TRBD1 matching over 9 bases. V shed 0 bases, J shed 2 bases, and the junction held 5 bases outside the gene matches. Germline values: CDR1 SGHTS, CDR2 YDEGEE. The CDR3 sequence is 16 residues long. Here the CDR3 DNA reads TGTGCCAGCAGCTTGGCACGGACAGGGGAAAACACTGAAGCTTTCTTT. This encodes CASSLARTGENTEAFF. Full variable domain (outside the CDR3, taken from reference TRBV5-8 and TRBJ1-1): EAGVTQSPTHLIKTRGQQATLRCSPISGHTSVYWYQQALGLGLQFLLWYDEGEERNRGNFPPRFSGRQFPNYSSELNVNALELEDSALYLCASSLARTGENTEAFFGQGTRLTVV.

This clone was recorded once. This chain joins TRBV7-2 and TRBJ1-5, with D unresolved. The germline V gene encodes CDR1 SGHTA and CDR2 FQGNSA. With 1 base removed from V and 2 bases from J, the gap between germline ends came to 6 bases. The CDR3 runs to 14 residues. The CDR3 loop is CASSLGRGNQPQHF. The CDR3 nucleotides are TGTGCCAGCAGCTTAGGTCGGGGCAATCAGCCCCAGCATTTT. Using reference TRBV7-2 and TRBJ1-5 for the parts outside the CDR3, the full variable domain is GAGVSQSPSNKVTEKGKDVELRCDPISGHTALYWYRQSLGQGLEFLIYFQGNSAPDKSGLPSDRFSAERTGGSVSTLTIQRTQQEDSAVYLCASSLGRGNQPQHFGDGTRLSIL.

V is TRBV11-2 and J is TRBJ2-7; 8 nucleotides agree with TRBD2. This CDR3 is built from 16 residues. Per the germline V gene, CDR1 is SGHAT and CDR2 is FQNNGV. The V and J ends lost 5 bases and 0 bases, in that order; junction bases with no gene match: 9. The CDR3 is CASSPVGGVSSYEQYF. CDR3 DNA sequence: TGTGCCAGCAGCCCGGTCGGGGGGGTAAGCTCCTACGAGCAGTACTTC.

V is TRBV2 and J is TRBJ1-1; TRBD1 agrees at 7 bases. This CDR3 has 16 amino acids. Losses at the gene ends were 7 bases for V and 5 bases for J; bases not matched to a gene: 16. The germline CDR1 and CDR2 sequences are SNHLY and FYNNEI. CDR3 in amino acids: CASTGGTGVLWTEAFF. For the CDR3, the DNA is TGTGCCAGCACTGGGGGTACAGGGGTCCTTTGGACTGAAGCTTTCTTT.

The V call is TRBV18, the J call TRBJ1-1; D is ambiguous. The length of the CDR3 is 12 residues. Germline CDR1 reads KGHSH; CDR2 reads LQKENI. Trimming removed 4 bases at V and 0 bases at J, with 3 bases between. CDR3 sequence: CASSLVNTEAFF. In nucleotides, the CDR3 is TGTGCCAGCTCACTCGTGAACACTGAAGCTTTCTTT.

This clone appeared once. This chain's CDR3 is CASSLIGPGYYEQYF. The CDR3, as DNA: TGTGCCAGCAGCCTAATCGGCCCAGGGTACTACGAGCAGTACTTC. V usage is TRBV7-9 and J usage is TRBJ2-7; tentative D call: TRBD1 (5 bases). Trimming stripped 5 bases from V and 3 bases from J, with 17 bases between. Per germline, CDR1 SEHNR and CDR2 FQNEAQ (reference sequence). The CDR3 sequence is 15 residues long.